A single sample is the source of the 9 T cell receptor beta chains below, sequenced in a study of cytomegalovirus exposure and HLA in healthy donors. Use of 60 Vbeta and 13 Jbeta primers characterized the PCR. Using immunoSEQ multiplex PCR, the repertoire was profiled, and TCRdb retains in-frame clones only, with some absent. The sample lists around 170,000 clones; 82% were seen once. The sequencing input was PBMCs. Source of these receptors: a man aged 35 to 55 in good health and CMV-seronegative.

This clone was recorded a few times. Different DNA sequences within this sample yield the same CDR3. The rearrangement uses TRBV28 and TRBJ2-7; 11 bases line up with TRBD1. The CDR3 is made up of 15 amino acids. J was trimmed by 2 bases and V by 5 bases; bases with no gene match: 5. Germline values: CDR1 MDHEN, CDR2 SYDVKM. DNA for the CDR3: TGTGCCAGCAGTGTAGGGACAGGGGGACCCTACGAGCAGTACTTC. Its translation is CASSVGTGGPYEQYF.

The chain links TRBV7-6 to TRBJ2-1; 10 nucleotides align to TRBD2. V dropped 5 bases and J dropped 13; count of bases not matched to a gene: 17. This CDR3 is built from 16 residues. Germline-derived CDR1 and CDR2 are SGHVS and FNYEAQ. The DNA for the CDR3 is TGTGCCAGCAGCAATCCCTCGGGCAGCGGGAGGGCCGAACAGTTCTTC. Translated, it gives CASSNPSGSGRAEQFF.

The gene calls are TRBV11-3 and TRBJ2-7; 8 positions agree with TRBD1. The V gene end was trimmed by 5 bases and the J gene end by 5 bases; junction bases not matched to a gene: 5. The CDR3 loop spans 13 amino acids. Germline-derived CDR1 and CDR2 are SGHNT and YENEEA. The CDR3 DNA reads as TGTGCCAGCAGCCCCCGGACAGGGAACGAGCAGTACTTC. Its translation is CASSPRTGNEQYF.

CDR3 DNA sequence: TGTGCCAGCGCGCGGGAGCAGGGGTCGTGGGAGCAGTTCTTC. Translation gives CASAREQGSWEQFF. J is TRBJ2-1 and V is TRBV18; weak D call: TRBD2 (7 bases). The CDR3 consists of 14 residues. Deletions cut 8 bases from V and 10 bases from J, with 21 bases between. CDR1 is KGHSH, CDR2 LQKENI, per germline.

As for this clone: Relative to the germline gene, one junction end is altered; a read error may explain this. The rearrangement links TRBV7-9 to TRBJ1-1, with no clear D. The CDR3 is 11 residues long. Germline assignment: CDR1 SEHNR and CDR2 FQNEAQ (reference sequence). The CDR3 spells CSSSFEQRAFF. The CDR3 DNA sequence: TGTTCCAGCAGCTTCGAGCAGAGGGCTTTCTTT.

The chain uses TRBV2 and TRBJ2-3; 11 positions match TRBD2. The CDR3 totals 17 residues. Trimming took 6 bases from V and 2 from J; bases not matched to a gene: 10. Germline lookup yields CDR1 SNHLY and CDR2 FYNNEI. The CDR3 reads CASRTLAGDRPTDTQYF. CDR3 sequence (DNA): TGTGCCAGCAGAACACTAGCGGGGGACCGCCCCACAGATACGCAGTATTTT.

The chain has TRBV6-1 and TRBJ2-3, with 10 bases fitting TRBD1. J was trimmed by 3 bases and V by 4 bases; bases with no gene match: 13. This CDR3 region has 18 residues. CDR1 and CDR2 from the germline V gene are MNHNS and SASEGT. CDR3 sequence (DNA): TGTGCCAGCAGTGGTCGGTTTCCGGGGACAGGGGTTACAGATACGCAGTATTTT. Amino acids: CASSGRFPGTGVTDTQYF.

V gene TRBV7-6 combines with J gene TRBJ2-5; D not resolved. Germline CDR1 reads SGHVS; CDR2 reads FNYEAQ. The CDR3 loop spans 15 amino acids. The V end was cut by 2 bases, the J end by 0 bases, with 10 bases between. The CDR3: CASSLKWRNQETQYF. The CDR3 DNA reads as TGTGCCAGCAGCTTAAAATGGAGAAACCAAGAGACCCAGTACTTC.

The chain recombines TRBV4-3 with TRBJ1-1, with TRBD1 identical over 8 bases. The germline V gene encodes CDR1 LGHNA and CDR2 YSLEER. The CDR3 contains 16 residues. The V gene end was trimmed by 1 base and the J gene end by 2 bases; junction bases not matched to a gene: 6. The CDR3 region is CASSQVGAGGNTEAFF. CDR3 nucleotides: TGCGCCAGCAGCCAAGTTGGGGCAGGGGGCAACACTGAAGCTTTCTTT.